Each of the 16 T cell receptor beta chains below was sequenced from the same sample in a study of cytomegalovirus exposure and HLA in healthy donors. In the PCR, 60 Vbeta and 13 Jbeta primers were used. This table comes from immunoSEQ multiplex PCR, and its TCRdb copy is limited to in-frame clones, with some not included. This sample has 170,000 or so clones, with roughly three quarters found just once. The sequencing sample was made of PBMCs. These receptors were taken from a male donor in good health and CMV-seronegative.

The chain joins TRBV13 to TRBJ2-3; 7 positions match TRBD2. From germline, CDR1 is PRHDT and CDR2 FYEKMQ (reference sequence). The CDR3 runs 17 residues. V gave up 0 bases and J gave up 0 bases; unmatched junction bases: 6. CDR3 sequence (DNA): TGTGCCAGCAGCTTAGGCGGCCGGGGGGTTAGCACAGATACGCAGTATTTT. Translation: CASSLGGRGVSTDTQYF. The full variable domain, in which reference TRBV13 and TRBJ2-3 provide the parts outside the CDR3, is AAGVIQSPRHLIKEKRETATLKCYPIPRHDTVYWYQQGPGQDPQFLISFYEKMQSDKGSIPDRFSAQQFSDYHSELNMSSLELGDSALYFCASSLGGRGVSTDTQYFGPGTRLTVL.

The rearrangement links TRBV6-5 to TRBJ2-7; no clear D gene. This CDR3 comprises 12 residues. With 2 bases removed from V and 5 bases from J, the gap between germline ends came to 7 bases. CDR1 MNHEY and CDR2 SVGAGI come from the germline V gene. The CDR3 nucleotides read TGTGCCAGCAGTTACACCCGGGACGAGCAGTACTTC. Protein: CASSYTRDEQYF.

The chain joins TRBV27 to TRBJ2-3, with 7 positions matching TRBD2. The V segment lost 0 bases and the J segment 1 base; nucleotides outside the gene matches: 4. This CDR3 comprises 16 residues. The germline V gene has CDR1 MNHEY and CDR2 SMNVEV (reference sequence). CDR3 nucleotide sequence: TGTGCCAGCAGTTTATCAGGCAGCGGGGGCACAGATACGCAGTATTTT. Its translation is CASSLSGSGGTDTQYF.

The gene calls are TRBV5-1 and TRBJ1-6; D might be TRBD1 (6 bases). Germline lookup yields CDR1 SGHRS and CDR2 YFSETQ. The CDR3 has 15 amino acids. Trimming removed 4 bases at V and 10 bases at J, with 18 bases between. The CDR3 DNA sequence: TGCGCCAGCAGCGAATCACGACAGGTTGAGTCACCCCTCCACTTT. Its translation: CASSESRQVESPLHF.

The chain combines TRBV10-3 with TRBJ2-7; TRBD1 is a possible D gene (5 bases). The CDR3 loop spans 14 amino acids. Trimming pared 7 bases from V and 2 bases from J, leaving 15 bases between. Germline V gene data show CDR1 as ENHRY and CDR2 as SYGVKD. The CDR3 loop is CAITTRADTYEQYF. The CDR3, as DNA: TGTGCCATCACGACCAGGGCCGATACCTACGAGCAGTACTTC.

This sequence joins TRBV4-1 and TRBJ1-2; D is undetermined. CDR1 and CDR2 from the germline V gene are MGHRA and YSYEKL. Trimming cost V 2 bases and J 8 bases, with 9 bases left between them. The CDR3 loop spans 12 amino acids. DNA for the CDR3: TGCGCCAGCAGCCAACGCGGGAGAGGCTACACCTTC. Translated: CASSQRGRGYTF.

The chain couples TRBV19 to TRBJ2-6; D ambiguous. The CDR3 consists of 15 residues. Germline V gene lookup returns CDR1 LNHDA and CDR2 SQIVND (reference sequence). Deletions cut 3 bases from V and 1 base from J, with 7 bases between. As DNA, the CDR3 is TGTGCCAGTAGTATCGTACAGTCTGGGGCCAACGTCCTGACTTTC. It translates to CASSIVQSGANVLTF. The whole variable domain, remainder taken from reference TRBV19 and TRBJ2-6, is DGGITQSPKYLFRKEGQNVTLSCEQNLNHDAMYWYRQDPGQGLRLIYYSQIVNDFQKGDIAEGYSVSREKKESFPLTVTSAQKNPTAFYLCASSIVQSGANVLTFGAGSRLTVL.

The gene calls are TRBV9 and TRBJ2-1; 9 bases line up with TRBD1. Germline CDR1 is SGDLS and CDR2 is YYNGEE. This CDR3 comprises 13 residues. J was trimmed by 10 bases and V by 3 bases; bases with no gene match: 5. This CDR3 is CASSAGQGYEQFF. As DNA, the CDR3 is TGTGCCAGCAGCGCTGGACAGGGGTACGAGCAGTTCTTC.

The chain carries TRBV28 and TRBJ2-1; 11 bases match TRBD2. V dropped 6 bases and J dropped 3; count of bases not matched to a gene: 4. Germline V lookup: CDR1 MDHEN, CDR2 SYDVKM. This CDR3 has 15 residues. The CDR3 bases are TGTGCCAGCAGAGCTGGACTAGCGGGCTACAATGAGCAGTTCTTC. It translates to CASRAGLAGYNEQFF. The complete variable domain, with remaining parts taken from reference TRBV28 and TRBJ2-1, reads DVKVTQSSRYLVKRTGEKVFLECVQDMDHENMFWYRQDPGLGLRLIYFSYDVKMKEKGDIPEGYSVSREKKERFSLILESASTNQTSMYLCASRAGLAGYNEQFFGPGTRLTVL.

The chain links TRBV6-5 to TRBJ2-3, with TRBD1 as a possible D gene (7 bases). CDR3 size: 15 residues. Germline V CDR1 and CDR2: MNHEY, SVGAGI. Trimming pared 6 bases from V and 4 bases from J, leaving 17 bases between. CDR3: CASSHTGEVPDTQYF. The CDR3, as DNA: TGTGCCAGCAGCCACACAGGGGAGGTCCCAGATACGCAGTATTTT.

The chain links TRBV5-1 to TRBJ1-2; 10 nucleotides align to TRBD1. The CDR3 is 14 residues long. Germline CDR1 is SGHRS and CDR2 is YFSETQ. V lost 0 bases, J lost 6 bases, and 2 bases stayed unmatched. The CDR3 sequence is CASSLGQGADGYTF. The DNA for the CDR3 is TGCGCCAGCAGCTTGGGACAGGGGGCTGATGGCTACACCTTC.

V is TRBV9 and J is TRBJ1-2; the match to TRBD1 covers 7 bases. The CDR3 runs 15 residues. Per the germline V gene, CDR1 is SGDLS and CDR2 is YYNGEE. V shed 5 bases, J shed 6 bases, and the junction held 13 bases outside the gene matches. The CDR3 is CASRQSPGQTHGYTF. CDR3 coding DNA: TGTGCCAGCAGGCAAAGTCCGGGACAGACCCATGGCTACACCTTC.

This clone was seen a handful of times. The chain uses TRBV27 and TRBJ2-7; TRBD1 agrees at 7 bases. Germline loops: CDR1 MNHEY, CDR2 SMNVEV (reference sequence). The CDR3 is 14 amino acids. Trimming removed 5 bases from V and 4 bases from J; junction bases left unmatched: 8. The CDR3 reads CASSPDRAKYEQYF. The CDR3, as DNA: TGTGCCAGCAGTCCCGACAGGGCCAAGTACGAGCAGTACTTC.

The chain has TRBV7-2 and TRBJ2-7; weak D call: TRBD1 (5 bases). CDR3 length: 16 residues. V was clipped by 5 bases and J by 1 base, with 18 bases between them. Germline V gene sequence: CDR1 SGHTA, CDR2 FQGNSA. The CDR3 DNA sequence: TGTGCCAGCAGCCCCAAGGGGTTGAGTGAATCCTACGAGCAGTACTTC. This translates into CASSPKGLSESYEQYF.

The chain employs TRBV7-9 and TRBJ1-2; the D is unclear. V lost 1 base and J 2 bases, leaving 8 bases between the germline ends. The CDR3 is made up of 14 amino acids. Germline V gives CDR1 SEHNR, CDR2 FQNEAQ (reference sequence). The DNA of the CDR3 is TGTGCCAGCAGCTTAGGCGCGGCAAACTATGGCTACACCTTC. Translating it yields CASSLGAANYGYTF.

The chain carries TRBV7-3 and TRBJ2-7, with TRBD1 identical over 7 bases. V dropped 5 bases and J dropped 4; count of bases not matched to a gene: 8. The CDR3 totals 14 residues. Germline-derived CDR1 and CDR2 are SGHTA and FQGTGA. The CDR3 loop is CASSPPGQKYEQYF. The CDR3 DNA reads as TGTGCCAGCAGCCCGCCGGGACAGAAATACGAGCAGTACTTC.